The 30 T cell receptor beta chains below were found in one sample sequenced in a study of metastatic and nonmetastatic thyroid tumors. TCRdb called clones again from the PCR reads with MiXCR. The top ten hold roughly 28% of the sample, which has over 8,000 clones, about 23% seen once. Thyroid surgery took place with no prior treatment in any patient. Sequenced material: tumor tissue. The receptors stem from a female donor with papillary thyroid cancer or a benign thyroid nodule (not recorded which). Some clones in this sample may be carry-over from other donors' samples.

This clone appeared many times. CDR3 nucleotide sequence: TGTGCCAGCATTCTAGCAACCCAAGAGACCCAGTACTTC. This translates into CASILATQETQYF. The J gene is TRBJ2-5, the V gene TRBV2; possible D gene TRBD2, 5 bases. Germline V gene sequence: CDR1 SNHLY, CDR2 FYNNEI. Trimming left V 7 bases short and J 1 base short, with 10 bases between. The CDR3 spans 13 residues.

This clone was seen ten or more times. V gene TRBV20-1 combines with J gene TRBJ1-2; a possible D gene is TRBD1 (6 bases). CDR3 size: 12 residues. Between the trimmed V and J ends, which lost 7 bases and 4 bases, there was a span of 13 bases. Per the germline V gene, CDR1 is DFQATT and CDR2 is SNEGSKA (reference sequence). For the CDR3, the DNA is TGCAGTGTTCGCAGGGGATCCTATGGCTACACCTTC. This codes for CSVRRGSYGYTF.

This clone was counted ten times or more. The gene calls are TRBV5-1 and TRBJ2-2; D is unresolved. V was trimmed by 4 bases and J by 1 base, leaving 11 bases between them. Looked up from germline, CDR1 is SGHRS and CDR2 is YFSETQ. The CDR3 is 15 residues long. The CDR3 coding sequence is TGCGCCAGCAGCCTCAGCCAATTGAACACCGGGGAGCTGTTTTTT. Translation: CASSLSQLNTGELFF.

This clone was seen more than once but under ten times. The V and J genes are TRBV24-1 and TRBJ2-7; 7 bases map to TRBD1. With 4 bases clipped from V and 4 bases from J, the junction kept 9 bases outside the gene matches. Germline loops: CDR1 KGHDR, CDR2 SFDVKD. The CDR3 is made up of 15 amino acids. CDR3 sequence reads: CATSESGTDLYEQYF. The CDR3 region has the DNA TGTGCCACCAGTGAGTCCGGGACAGACCTATACGAGCAGTACTTC.

This clone is labeled as medium-sized. The rearrangement uses TRBV2 and TRBJ2-7; either TRBD1 or TRBD2 may fit D (6 bases each). V was trimmed by 11 bases and J by 2 bases, leaving 19 bases between them. CDR1 is SNHLY and CDR2 is FYNNEI in the germline V gene. This CDR3 has 14 residues. Here the CDR3 reads CAVGGSGGPYEQYF. The CDR3 DNA follows: TGTGCCGTTGGGGGCAGCGGAGGGCCCTACGAGCAGTACTTC.

The chain couples TRBV27 to TRBJ1-2, with TRBD1 identical over 8 bases. Germline V lookup: CDR1 MNHEY, CDR2 SMNVEV (reference sequence). V shed 3 bases, J shed 6 bases, and the junction held 12 bases outside the gene matches. This CDR3 contains 16 residues. In DNA, the CDR3 is TGTGCCAGCAGTTTGATAGCCAGGACAGGGAAGGATGGCTACACCTTC. It codes for CASSLIARTGKDGYTF.

The CDR3 reads CASGLAGSYEQYF. The CDR3 nucleotides are TGTGCTAGCGGACTAGCGGGGTCCTACGAGCAGTACTTC. The chain couples TRBV12-5 to TRBJ2-7; 12 bases map to TRBD2. The CDR3 is 13 residues long. V lost 9 bases and J lost 1; bases outside the gene matches: 1. In germline, CDR1 is LGHNT, CDR2 FRNRAP. The variable domain in full, with the rest retrieved from reference TRBV12-5 and TRBJ2-7, is DARVTQTPRHKVTEMGQEVTMRCQPILGHNTVFWYRQTMMQGLELLAYFRNRAPLDDSGMPKDRFSAEMPDATLATLKIQPSEPRDSAVYFCASGLAGSYEQYFGPGTRLTVT.

This clone rates as medium-sized. The CDR3 DNA sequence: TGTGCCAGCGCCGGATCTAACTATGGCTACACCTTC. It yields the protein CASAGSNYGYTF. This sequence joins TRBV6-1 and TRBJ1-2, with no clear D. Germline CDR1 is MNHNS and CDR2 is SASEGT. Trimming took 8 bases from V and 0 from J, leaving 7 bases between them. This CDR3 spans 12 amino acids.

The chain combines TRBV28 with TRBJ2-3, with TRBD2 as a possible D gene (6 bases). This CDR3 has 16 residues. Germline CDR1 is MDHEN and CDR2 is SYDVKM. Trimming took 7 bases from V and 2 from J, leaving 19 bases between them. Written as DNA, the CDR3 is TGTGCCAGCACCATAGGTGCGGGATGGTTCACAGATACGCAGTATTTT. As protein: CASTIGAGWFTDTQYF.

The chain has TRBV15 and TRBJ2-7; 8 bases match TRBD2. The CDR3 has 13 residues. Germline CDR1 LNHNV, CDR2 YYDKDF (reference sequence). The ends lost 5 bases at V and 2 bases at J; junction bases unmatched: 2. CDR3 sequence reads: CATSPRGAYEQYF. The CDR3 coding sequence is TGTGCCACCAGCCCGCGGGGGGCCTACGAGCAGTACTTC.

By share, this clone counts as medium-sized. The chain uses TRBV27 and TRBJ1-5; D uncertain. With 4 bases removed from V and 4 bases from J, the gap between germline ends came to 8 bases. Germline V gene sequence: CDR1 MNHEY, CDR2 SMNVEV (reference sequence). CDR3 length: 13 amino acids. CDR3 protein: CASSSFRNQPQHF. CDR3 in DNA: TGTGCCAGCAGTTCATTCCGGAATCAGCCCCAGCATTTT.

Ten or more counts support this clone. This chain uses TRBV5-1 with TRBJ2-1; 9 nucleotides agree with TRBD1. The germline V gene has CDR1 SGHRS and CDR2 YFSETQ. V shed 4 bases, J shed 4 bases, and the junction held 6 bases outside the gene matches. The CDR3 totals 15 residues. The CDR3 coding sequence is TGCGCCAGCAGCCACCCGGGACAGGGTTACAATGAGCAGTTCTTC. It codes for CASSHPGQGYNEQFF.

Ten or more counts support this clone. A single base separates this from a much larger clone, so it may be a read error. Other DNA sequences from this sample encode an identical CDR3 as well. The rearrangement joins TRBV29-1 to TRBJ2-2; possibly TRBD2 for D (6 bases). V was shortened by 5 bases and J by 5 bases, with 18 bases between the two germline ends. The CDR3 runs to 15 residues. Germline-derived CDR1 and CDR2 are SQVTM and ANQGSEA. The CDR3 loop reads CSVIGGALNTGELFF. As DNA, the CDR3 is TGCAGCGTTATTGGCGGGGCTTTGAATACCGGGGAGCTGTTTTTT.

There are many counts of this clone. The rearrangement joins TRBV30 to TRBJ2-4; the D gene is possibly TRBD1 (6 bases). Trimming left V 5 bases short and J 1 base short, with 24 bases between. CDR3 length equals 18 residues. Per the germline V gene, CDR1 is GTSNPN and CDR2 is SVGIG (reference sequence). The DNA of the CDR3 is TGTGCCTGGTCAAGGTTACGCGCAGGGGTTTTGGCCAAAAACATTCAGTACTTC. Protein: CAWSRLRAGVLAKNIQYF.

This chain uses TRBV6-1 with TRBJ2-1; D is unresolved. The CDR3 is 14 amino acids. Trimming shortened V by 5 bases and J by 0 bases, and 8 bases separated the two germline ends. Per germline, CDR1 MNHNS and CDR2 SASEGT. CDR3 DNA: TGTGCCAGCAGTCCACGGAGCTCCTACAATGAGCAGTTCTTC. As protein: CASSPRSSYNEQFF.

This clone has at least ten counts. The rearrangement joins TRBV3-1 to TRBJ2-3; D is unresolved. Trimming removed 6 bases from V and 2 bases from J, with 6 bases in between. This CDR3 has 12 residues. From germline, CDR1 is LGHDT and CDR2 YNNKEL (reference sequence). The CDR3 loop reads CASRAATDTQYF. The CDR3, as DNA: TGTGCCAGCAGGGCGGCCACAGATACGCAGTATTTT.

This clone appeared many times. The chain has TRBV29-1 and TRBJ2-7; D remains ambiguous. V lost 5 bases and J 5 bases, leaving 16 bases between the germline ends. CDR3 size: 13 residues. Germline assignment: CDR1 SQVTM and CDR2 ANQGSEA. CDR3 bases: TGCAGCGTTTCCGGTTTGGAAAGGGACGAGCAGTACTTC. Amino acid sequence: CSVSGLERDEQYF.

The V call is TRBV5-1, the J call TRBJ2-2, with 7 positions matching TRBD1. The CDR3 length is 16 residues. The V gene end was trimmed by 5 bases and the J gene end by 0 bases; junction bases not matched to a gene: 7. Germline V CDR1 and CDR2: SGHRS, YFSETQ. The CDR3 nucleotides read TGCGCCAGCAGTAAGGGGGCTTACGCGAACACCGGGGAGCTGTTTTTT. Amino acid sequence: CASSKGAYANTGELFF.

This chain joins TRBV7-9 and TRBJ2-7; D may be TRBD1 (6 bases). This CDR3 is 15 amino acids long. Germline V gene lookup returns CDR1 SEHNR and CDR2 FQNEAQ (reference sequence). Trimming cost V 7 bases and J 4 bases, with 20 bases left between them. In nucleotides, the CDR3 is TGTGCCAGCACACCAGGGGCTACACAGGTTTACGAGCAGTACTTC. Translating gives CASTPGATQVYEQYF.

This clone was seen repeatedly, ten times or more. J is TRBJ2-1 and V is TRBV20-1; 8 bases are a match to TRBD2. CDR3 length: 17 amino acids. The V gene's germline CDR1 is DFQATT and CDR2 SNEGSKA (reference sequence). V gave up 3 bases and J gave up 0 bases; unmatched junction bases: 10. The CDR3 DNA follows: TGCAGTGCTAGGTTGTTGAAGCGGGGGAGCTCCTACAATGAGCAGTTCTTC. Protein sequence: CSARLLKRGSSYNEQFF.

This clone was seen many times. The chain is built from TRBV5-4 and TRBJ2-5; D possibly corresponds to TRBD2 (5 bases). V was shortened by 2 bases and J by 5 bases, with 10 bases between the two germline ends. The germline CDR1 and CDR2 sequences are SGHNT and YYREEE (reference sequence). The CDR3 has 13 residues. CDR3 in DNA: TGTGCCAGCAGCTTACTAGGCGGGGAGACCCAGTACTTC. It specifies CASSLLGGETQYF.

This clone has only a few counts. The J gene is TRBJ1-1, the V gene TRBV12-3 or TRBV12-4; a weak D match, TRBD1 (5 bases). V dropped 7 bases and J dropped 3 bases, with 9 bases sitting between them. The CDR3 extends over 12 amino acids. The CDR3 DNA follows: TGTGCCAGCAAAGAGGGGTACACTGAAGCTTTCTTT. Residues: CASKEGYTEAFF.

By share, this clone ranks as medium-sized. The chain couples TRBV20-1 to TRBJ2-7, with 9 bases that match TRBD1. This CDR3 has 12 amino acids. Losses at the gene ends were 5 bases for V and 5 bases for J; bases not matched to a gene: 4. CDR1 is DFQATT, CDR2 SNEGSKA, per germline (reference sequence). The CDR3 DNA sequence: TGCAGTGCTGGGGGACAGGGCGACGAGCAGTACTTC. Its translation is CSAGGQGDEQYF.

A remark on this clone: Other DNA sequences in the same sample also yield this CDR3. The CDR3 reads CASSELALSYEQYF. Here the CDR3 DNA reads TGCGCCAGCAGCGAGTTAGCCCTCAGCTACGAGCAGTACTTC. This sequence joins TRBV5-1 and TRBJ2-7; no clear D. Germline V gene sequence: CDR1 SGHRS, CDR2 YFSETQ. Trimming left V 4 bases short and J 3 bases short, with 14 bases between. This CDR3 region has 14 residues.

This chain joins TRBV11-3 and TRBJ2-5, with D tentatively TRBD1 (7 bases). V was cut by 5 bases and J by 4 bases, with 20 bases left in between. The CDR3 loop spans 16 amino acids. Germline assignment: CDR1 SGHNT and CDR2 YENEEA. The CDR3 is CASSSRDSGGGETQYF. CDR3 nucleotide sequence: TGTGCCAGCAGCAGCCGGGACAGCGGAGGGGGAGAGACCCAGTACTTC.

This clone was counted at least ten times. The chain is built from TRBV9 and TRBJ2-7; D unclear. The ends were cut back, 4 bases at V and 5 bases at J, with 19 bases in the middle. This CDR3 has 15 residues. CDR1 SGDLS and CDR2 YYNGEE come from the germline V gene. CDR3 residues: CASSITPRSQHEQYF. The CDR3 nucleotides read TGTGCCAGCAGCATTACCCCCAGGTCGCAACACGAGCAGTACTTC.

This clone is medium-sized. This chain uses TRBV10-3 with TRBJ2-2; D possibly corresponds to TRBD2 (6 bases). V was pared by 9 bases and J by 10 bases, with 12 bases between. CDR1 is ENHRY, CDR2 SYGVKD, per germline. The CDR3 has 11 residues. The CDR3 nucleotides read TGTGCCATGGGGGGTTCCGAGGAGCTGTTTTTT. Translation gives CAMGGSEELFF.

With regard to this clone: The junction and the germline gene differ at one end; a read error may be behind it. This chain connects TRBV11-3 to TRBJ2-1; D may be TRBD2 (7 bases). The CDR3 is 13 residues long. Looked up from germline, CDR1 is SGHNT and CDR2 is YENEEA. Here the CDR3 reads CASSSDRAGRGSF. The CDR3 region has the DNA TGTGCCAGCAGCTCAGACCGAGCGGGGAGGGGGTCCTTC.

Details on this clone: Likely a read error: the CDR3 ends without its conserved phenylalanine or tryptophan. The DNA is omitted, as the CDR3 cannot be located on it reliably, and the CDR3 follows TCRdb's listing. The CDR3 region is CASTPLAGPNTVELSV. The chain recombines TRBV6-2 or TRBV6-3 with TRBJ2-2; the table calls TRBD2, which could not be checked here. Termini included, the CDR3 measures 16 amino acids. CDR1 and CDR2 (germline): MNHEY, SVGEGT.

This clone was found many times. This rearrangement joins TRBV20-1 to TRBJ2-1, with D possibly TRBD1 on 6 matching bases. CDR1 and CDR2 from the germline V gene are DFQATT and SNEGSKA (reference sequence). The CDR3 extends over 14 amino acids. V was shortened by 2 bases and J by 6 bases, with 14 bases between the two germline ends. The CDR3 loop reads CSARLGALGNEQFF. The CDR3 DNA follows: TGCAGTGCTAGATTGGGGGCCTTAGGCAATGAGCAGTTCTTC.